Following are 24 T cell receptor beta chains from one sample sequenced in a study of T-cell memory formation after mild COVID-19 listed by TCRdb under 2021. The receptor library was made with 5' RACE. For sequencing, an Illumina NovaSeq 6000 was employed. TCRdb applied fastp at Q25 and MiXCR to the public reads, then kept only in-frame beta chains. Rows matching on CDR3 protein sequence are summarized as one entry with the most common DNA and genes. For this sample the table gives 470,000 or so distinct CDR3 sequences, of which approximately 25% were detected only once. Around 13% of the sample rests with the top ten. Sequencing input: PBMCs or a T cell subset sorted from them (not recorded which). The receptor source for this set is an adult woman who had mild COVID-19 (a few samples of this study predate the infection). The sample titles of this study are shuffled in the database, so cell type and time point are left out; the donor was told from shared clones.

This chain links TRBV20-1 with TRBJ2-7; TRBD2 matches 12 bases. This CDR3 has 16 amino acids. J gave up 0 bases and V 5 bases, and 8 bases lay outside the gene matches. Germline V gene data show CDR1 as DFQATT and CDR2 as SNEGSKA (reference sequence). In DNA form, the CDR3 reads TGCAGTGCTGCCGGGACTAGCGGGTTTAGCTCCTACGAGCAGTACTTC. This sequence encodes CSAAGTSGFSSYEQYF.

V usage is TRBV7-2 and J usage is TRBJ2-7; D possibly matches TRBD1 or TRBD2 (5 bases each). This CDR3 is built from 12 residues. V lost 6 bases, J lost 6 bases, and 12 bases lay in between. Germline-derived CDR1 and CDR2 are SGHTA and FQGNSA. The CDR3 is CASSHRGGEQYF. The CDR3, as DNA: TGTGCCAGCAGTCACCGGGGCGGCGAGCAGTACTTC.

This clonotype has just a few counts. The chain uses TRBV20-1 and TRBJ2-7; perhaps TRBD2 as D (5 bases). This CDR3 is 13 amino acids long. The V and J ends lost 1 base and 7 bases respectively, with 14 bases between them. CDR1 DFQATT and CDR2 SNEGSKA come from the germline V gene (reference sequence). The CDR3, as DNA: TGCAGTGCTAGAGTGCCCGGACCGGGGGAGCAGTACTTC. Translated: CSARVPGPGEQYF.

The CDR3 is CASYRDRGTDTQYF. The CDR3 nucleotides read TGCGCCAGTTACCGGGACAGGGGAACAGATACGCAGTATTTT. The gene calls are TRBV5-1 and TRBJ2-3; 10 bases match TRBD1. V trimming: 8 bases; J trimming: 3 bases; junction bases outside the gene matches: 6. Germline V lookup: CDR1 SGHRS, CDR2 YFSETQ. The CDR3 has 14 residues.

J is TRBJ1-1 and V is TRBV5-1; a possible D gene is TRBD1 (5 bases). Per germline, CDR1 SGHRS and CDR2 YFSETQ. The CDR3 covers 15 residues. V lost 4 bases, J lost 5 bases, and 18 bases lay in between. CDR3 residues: CASSPVGQAETEAFF. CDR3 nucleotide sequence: TGCGCCAGCAGCCCCGTGGGGCAGGCAGAAACTGAAGCTTTCTTT.

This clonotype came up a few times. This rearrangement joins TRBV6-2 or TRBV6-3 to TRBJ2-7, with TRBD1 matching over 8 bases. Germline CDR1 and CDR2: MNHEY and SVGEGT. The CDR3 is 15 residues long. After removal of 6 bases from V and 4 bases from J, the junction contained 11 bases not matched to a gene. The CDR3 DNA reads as TGTGCCAGCAGCCTCCTGGGGACAGGAAGGTACGAGCAGTACTTC. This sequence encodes CASSLLGTGRYEQYF.

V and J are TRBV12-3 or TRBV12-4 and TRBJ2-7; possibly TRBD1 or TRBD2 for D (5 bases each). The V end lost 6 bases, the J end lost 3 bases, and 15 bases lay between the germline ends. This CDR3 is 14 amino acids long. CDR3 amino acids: CASSRLGVNYEQYF. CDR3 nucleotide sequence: TGTGCCAGCAGCCGCCTGGGGGTTAACTACGAGCAGTACTTC.

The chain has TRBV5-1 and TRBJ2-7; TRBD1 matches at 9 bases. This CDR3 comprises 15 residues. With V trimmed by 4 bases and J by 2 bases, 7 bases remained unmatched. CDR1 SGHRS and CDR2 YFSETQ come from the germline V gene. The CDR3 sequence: CASSPGTGTPYEQYF. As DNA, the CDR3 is TGCGCCAGCAGCCCAGGGACAGGGACCCCCTACGAGCAGTACTTC.

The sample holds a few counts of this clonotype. The CDR3 protein is CASSFGDYSTDTQYF. The CDR3 nucleotides are TGCGCCAGCAGCTTCGGGGATTATAGCACAGATACGCAGTATTTT. This chain connects TRBV5-1 to TRBJ2-3; tentatively, D is TRBD2 (5 bases). The CDR3 sequence is 15 residues long. CDR1 and CDR2 from the germline V gene are SGHRS and YFSETQ. Deletions cut 2 bases from V and 0 bases from J, with 10 bases between.

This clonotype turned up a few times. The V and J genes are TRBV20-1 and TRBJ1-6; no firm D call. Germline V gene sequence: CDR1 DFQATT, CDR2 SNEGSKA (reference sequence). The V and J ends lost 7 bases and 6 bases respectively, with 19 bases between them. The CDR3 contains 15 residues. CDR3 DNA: TGCAGTGGAGAATTAGGTCGGGGAATTAATTCACCCCTCCACTTT. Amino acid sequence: CSGELGRGINSPLHF.

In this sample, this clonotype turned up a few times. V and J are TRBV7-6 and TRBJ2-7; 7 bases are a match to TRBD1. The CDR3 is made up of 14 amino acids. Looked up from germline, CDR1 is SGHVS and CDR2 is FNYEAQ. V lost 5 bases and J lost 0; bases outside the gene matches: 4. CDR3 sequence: CASSKTGNSYEQYF. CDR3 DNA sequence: TGTGCCAGCAGCAAGACAGGGAACTCCTACGAGCAGTACTTC.

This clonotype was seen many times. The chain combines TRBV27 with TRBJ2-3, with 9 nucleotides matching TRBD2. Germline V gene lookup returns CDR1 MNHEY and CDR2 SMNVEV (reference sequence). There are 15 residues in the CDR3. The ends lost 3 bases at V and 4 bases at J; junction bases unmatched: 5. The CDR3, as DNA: TGTGCCAGCAGTTTGGGCGGGAGGGCGTCAGATACGCAGTATTTT. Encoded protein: CASSLGGRASDTQYF.

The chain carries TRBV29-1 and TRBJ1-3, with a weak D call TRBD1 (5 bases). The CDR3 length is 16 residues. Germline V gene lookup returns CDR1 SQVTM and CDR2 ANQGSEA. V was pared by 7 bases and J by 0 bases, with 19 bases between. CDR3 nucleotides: TGCAGCGCTGGGGTGACAGACCTGTTCTCTGGAAACACCATATATTTT. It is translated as CSAGVTDLFSGNTIYF.

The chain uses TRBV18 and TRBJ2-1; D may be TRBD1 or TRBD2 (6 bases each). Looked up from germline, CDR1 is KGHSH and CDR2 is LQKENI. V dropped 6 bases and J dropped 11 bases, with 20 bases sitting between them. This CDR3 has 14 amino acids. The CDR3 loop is CASSPAGDGRKQFF. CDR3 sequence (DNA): TGTGCCAGCTCCCCAGCAGGGGATGGGAGGAAGCAGTTCTTC. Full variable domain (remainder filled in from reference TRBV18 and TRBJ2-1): NAGVMQNPRHLVRRRGQEARLRCSPMKGHSHVYWYRQLPEEGLKFMVYLQKENIIDESGMPKERFSAEFPKEGPSILRIQQVVRGDSAAYFCASSPAGDGRKQFFGPGTRLTVL.

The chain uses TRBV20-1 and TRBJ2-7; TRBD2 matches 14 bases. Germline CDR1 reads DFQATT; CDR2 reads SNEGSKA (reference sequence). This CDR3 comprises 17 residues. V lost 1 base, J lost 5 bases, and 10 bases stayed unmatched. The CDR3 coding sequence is TGCAGTGCTAGAGTTTCCGGGACTAGCGGGAGAGTCGACGAGCAGTACTTC. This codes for CSARVSGTSGRVDEQYF.

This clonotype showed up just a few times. In DNA, the CDR3 is TGTGCCAGCGGCCCTCAAGTGCACAGGGGGAACACCGGGGAGCTGTTTTTT. Translation: CASGPQVHRGNTGELFF. The chain has TRBV6-2 or TRBV6-3 and TRBJ2-2; 7 bases line up with TRBD1. J was trimmed by 1 base and V by 8 bases; bases with no gene match: 13. The V gene's germline CDR1 is MNHEY and CDR2 SVGEGT. This CDR3 has 17 residues.

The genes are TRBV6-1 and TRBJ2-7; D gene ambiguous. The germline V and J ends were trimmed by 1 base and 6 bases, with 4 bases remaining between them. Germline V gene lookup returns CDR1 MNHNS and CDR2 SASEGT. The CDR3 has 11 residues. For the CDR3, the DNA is TGTGCCAGCAGTGAAGGTCCCGAGCAGTACTTC. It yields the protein CASSEGPEQYF.

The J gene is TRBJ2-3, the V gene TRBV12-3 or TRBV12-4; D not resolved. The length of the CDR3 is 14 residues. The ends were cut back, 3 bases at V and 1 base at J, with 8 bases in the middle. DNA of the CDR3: TGTGCCAGCAGTTTGATGCGAGGCACAGATACGCAGTATTTT. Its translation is CASSLMRGTDTQYF.

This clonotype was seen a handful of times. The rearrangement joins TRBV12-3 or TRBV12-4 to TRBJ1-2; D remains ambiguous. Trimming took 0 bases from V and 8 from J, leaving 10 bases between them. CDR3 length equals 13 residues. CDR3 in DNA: TGTGCCAGCAGTTTAGCGGGATCCCTGGGCTACACCTTC. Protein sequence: CASSLAGSLGYTF.

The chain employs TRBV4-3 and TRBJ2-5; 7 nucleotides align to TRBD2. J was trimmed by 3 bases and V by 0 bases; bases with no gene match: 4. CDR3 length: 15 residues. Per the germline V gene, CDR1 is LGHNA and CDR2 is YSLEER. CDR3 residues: CASSQDALAEETQYF. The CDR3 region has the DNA TGCGCCAGCAGCCAAGACGCCCTAGCGGAAGAGACCCAGTACTTC.

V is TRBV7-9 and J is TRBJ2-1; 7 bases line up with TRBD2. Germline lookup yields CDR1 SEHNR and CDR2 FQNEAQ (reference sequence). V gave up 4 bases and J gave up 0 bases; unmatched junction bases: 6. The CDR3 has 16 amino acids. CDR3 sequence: CASSSQREVSYNEQFF. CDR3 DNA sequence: TGTGCCAGCAGCTCCCAGCGGGAAGTCTCCTACAATGAGCAGTTCTTC.

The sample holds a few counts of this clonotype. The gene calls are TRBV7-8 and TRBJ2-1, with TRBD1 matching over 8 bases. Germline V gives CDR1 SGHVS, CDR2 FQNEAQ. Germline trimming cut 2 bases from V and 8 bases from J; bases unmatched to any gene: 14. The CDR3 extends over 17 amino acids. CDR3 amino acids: CASSLWRRSTGEYEQFF. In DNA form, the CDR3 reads TGTGCCAGCAGCTTATGGCGCCGATCGACAGGGGAATATGAGCAGTTCTTC.

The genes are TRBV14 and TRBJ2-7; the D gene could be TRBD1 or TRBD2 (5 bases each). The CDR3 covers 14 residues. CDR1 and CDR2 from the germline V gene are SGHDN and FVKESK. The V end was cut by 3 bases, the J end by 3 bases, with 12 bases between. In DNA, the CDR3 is TGTGCCAGCAGCCAGTGGGGACCGCGCTACGAGCAGTACTTC. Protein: CASSQWGPRYEQYF.

The CDR3 DNA reads as TGCGCCAGCAGCCAAGATACAACTAGCGGGAGGGCCAGGGACAATGAGCAGTTCTTC. It specifies CASSQDTTSGRARDNEQFF. The chain carries TRBV4-3 and TRBJ2-1, with 13 bases aligning to TRBD2. In germline, CDR1 is LGHNA, CDR2 YSLEER. The J segment lost 5 bases and the V segment lost 0 bases, leaving 10 bases of the junction unmatched. CDR3 size: 19 residues.